This TCR beta chain was sequenced during a study of blood T cell repertoires in COVID-19. V was trimmed by 0 bases and J by 5 bases, leaving 7 bases between them. CDR1 is SNHLY, CDR2 FYNNEI, per germline. This CDR3 comprises 13 residues. Authors' processing steps: Amplification with reference gene primers provided the estimates of nucleated cell counts. Assay: immunoSEQ multiplex PCR; the TCRdb copy retains only in-frame clones and omits some. The DNA was the basis for D and trimming; V, J and clone size are from that table. The table records around 54,000 clones, roughly 79% of them present only once.

The source of this sequence is a woman in her fifties or sixties with acute or convalescent COVID-19. The rearrangement joins TRBV2 to TRBJ1-1, with D unresolved. The sequencing sample was made of peripheral blood. This CDR3 reads CASSEAEETEAFF. The CDR3 nucleotides read TGTGCCAGCAGTGAAGCGGAGGAGACTGAAGCTTTCTTT.